Included here is one T cell receptor beta chain sequence, with context. The target of this receptor is not known. No base-level quality is on record; no much larger clone is a single base apart. This record comes from a study of blood T cell repertoires in COVID-19 (dated by TCRdb to 2018 to 2021). Turning to the overall study: The collaborator samples originated in the United States, Italy and Spain and spanned the acute and convalescent phases of COVID-19. Samples were obtained from the ongoing ImmuneRACE study (first 160 participants) and from about 1,300 subjects provided by 6 global collaborators. A freely available public database, intended as a resource for researchers studying the immune response to SARS-CoV-2, is where the repertoires were released. A de-identified subject ID, COVID-19 status, age in years and sex were almost always included in the sample metadata. HLA class I and class II types, where available, came from metadata supplied by the sample provider rather than from assay-based typing. Deeply sampled blood TCRbeta repertoires from subjects exposed to, actively infected with, or recovered from COVID-19 were included in the dataset. The material from the prospective study consisted of cDNA or gDNA derived from T cells, B-cell-depleted T cells, or PBMCs. Here is what the overall study found, with its caveats: The amount of clinical and demographic metadata varied by source and participant and was provided uncurated.

V sheds 5 bases and J sheds 3 bases, leaving 13 bases between their ends. The germline V gene (reference sequence) specifies LNHDA as CDR1 and SQIVND as CDR2. There are 15 amino acids in the CDR3, from cysteine to phenylalanine inclusive. CDR3 DNA is the only sequence kept; it has 45 bases, read in frame from the first base. Participants in the prospective study were aged roughly 18 to 89 years, lived in some 24 United States geographic areas, and enrolled through a virtual design. Cohort assignment in the prospective study relied on participant-reported clinical history from a screening survey and a study questionnaire. Mobile phlebotomists in the prospective study collected whole blood, serum and a nasopharyngeal or oropharyngeal swab from every participant. Participants in the prospective study had the option to provide additional blood draws and questionnaires over a roughly 2-month period. Before DNA extraction, blood samples from the prospective study were shipped at room temperature or frozen.

TCRbeta CDR3 regions were amplified from genomic DNA using the immunoSEQ Assay, a bias-controlled multiplex PCR. Processing in the source paper ran as follows. The number of nucleated cells in each sample was estimated from the amplification of reference gene primers within the assay. Sequence reads were collapsed and filtered to measure the absolute abundance of every unique TCRbeta CDR3 rearrangement. For each sample, productive Simpson clonality was calculated as the square root of Simpson's diversity index over productive rearrangements. Entries here come from immuneACCESS through TCRdb and include only in-frame sequences with V and J called. Some clones fail to appear in such tables; in the studies checked, an unresolved V gene covers under half of the shortfall, and the cause of the remainder is unknown. V, J and clone size reflect that table, while D and trimming were determined from the DNA. The sample records about 210,000 clones, around 86% of which are singletons. The top ten hold 3% to 4% of the sample.

The source of this sequence is a woman aged 40 to 50 with acute COVID-19. Specimen: PBMCs or T cells enriched from blood (not recorded which). This sequence uses TRBV19 and TRBJ2-2; TRBD2 might be the D gene, on 5 matching bases. The CDR3 here reads CASSLRVGDTGELFF. The nucleotide sequence reads as follows: TGTGCCAGTAGTTTGAGGGTGGGAGACACCGGGGAGCTGTTTTTT.